Following are 18 T cell receptor beta chains from one sample sequenced in a study of cytomegalovirus exposure and HLA in healthy donors (dated by TCRdb to the late 2010s). Library prep was done by the immunoSEQ multiplex PCR assay. For the multiplex PCR, a mixture combining 60 forward primers for TCR Vbeta segments and 13 reverse primers for TCR Jbeta segments was used. In TCRdb, the immuneACCESS table is reduced to in-frame sequences with V and J assigned. These tables do not hold every clone; where another copy was compared, an unresolved V gene accounts for under half, and the others remain unexplained. This sample gives about 130,000 clones in total; around 77% of them show up just once. Clones ranked in the top ten supply 1.2% of the sample. Sequenced input: PBMCs. These TCRs come from a man aged 50 to 59 in good health and CMV-seronegative.

This chain joins TRBV7-9 and TRBJ2-1; 11 bases line up with TRBD1. The CDR3 is 14 amino acids. Germline trimming cut 10 bases from V and 9 bases from J; bases unmatched to any gene: 11. In germline, CDR1 is SEHNR, CDR2 FQNEAQ (reference sequence). CDR3 nucleotides: TGTGCCATCGGGGGGGACAGGGGGGGCATTGAGCAGTTCTTC. Translating it yields CAIGGDRGGIEQFF. Using reference TRBV7-9 and TRBJ2-1 for the parts outside the CDR3, the full variable domain is DTGVSQNPRHKITKRGQNVTFRCDPISEHNRLYWYRQTLGQGPEFLTYFQNEAQLEKSRLLSDRFSAERPKGSFSTLEIQRTEQGDSAMYLCAIGGDRGGIEQFFGPGTRLTVL.

V usage is TRBV5-1 and J usage is TRBJ2-6; no firm D call. CDR1 and CDR2 (germline): SGHRS, YFSETQ. V was pared by 3 bases and J by 0 bases, with 13 bases between. The CDR3 consists of 17 residues. CDR3 residues: CASSSEHQTSGANVLTF. Written as DNA, the CDR3 is TGCGCCAGCAGCTCCGAACATCAAACCTCTGGGGCCAACGTCCTGACTTTC. Full variable domain (rest looked up from reference TRBV5-1 and TRBJ2-6): KAGVTQTPRYLIKTRGQQVTLSCSPISGHRSVSWYQQTPGQGLQFLFEYFSETQRNKGNFPGRFSGRQFSNSRSEMNVSTLELGDSALYLCASSSEHQTSGANVLTFGAGSRLTVL.

The genes are TRBV9 and TRBJ2-1; perhaps TRBD2 as D (6 bases). Trimming removed 3 bases at V and 10 bases at J, with 11 bases between. The CDR3 is made up of 12 amino acids. Per germline, CDR1 SGDLS and CDR2 YYNGEE. The CDR3 sequence is CASSGSGGEQFF. CDR3 bases: TGTGCCAGCAGCGGATCCGGGGGAGAGCAGTTCTTC.

The gene calls are TRBV6-1 and TRBJ2-4, with 9 bases lining up with TRBD2. V was pared by 0 bases and J by 8 bases, with 11 bases of the junction left unmatched. The CDR3 spans 17 residues. Germline CDR1 and CDR2: MNHNS and SASEGT. CDR3 coding DNA: TGTGCCAGCAGTGAAGCCGGCGGGAGGGCCCGAGGGGACATTCAGTACTTC. Translating gives CASSEAGGRARGDIQYF.

This clone was counted a single time. The V call is TRBV6-1, the J call TRBJ2-7, with 9 bases that match TRBD2. Germline CDR1 MNHNS, CDR2 SASEGT. This CDR3 region has 12 residues. V lost 6 bases and J lost 9; bases outside the gene matches: 6. The CDR3 region has the DNA TGTGCCAGCAGCGGGACTAGCTCTCGGCAGTACTTC. It codes for CASSGTSSRQYF.

V and J are TRBV6-6 and TRBJ1-2; 7 bases agree with TRBD1. Germline CDR1 MNHNY, CDR2 SVGAGI (reference sequence). The CDR3 contains 11 residues. J gave up 6 bases and V 10 bases, and 5 bases lay outside the gene matches. CDR3 sequence: CATRQGNGYTF. CDR3 DNA sequence: TGTGCCACCAGACAGGGAAATGGCTACACCTTC.

This clone was detected a few times. The chain has TRBV19 and TRBJ2-7; D is unresolved. The CDR3 is made up of 11 amino acids. Germline V gives CDR1 LNHDA, CDR2 SQIVND (reference sequence). Trimming removed 10 bases from V and 7 bases from J, with 14 bases in between. The CDR3 loop is CATSTALEQYF. CDR3 sequence (DNA): TGTGCCACGTCTACAGCCTTGGAGCAGTACTTC. Full variable domain (outside the CDR3, taken from reference TRBV19 and TRBJ2-7): DGGITQSPKYLFRKEGQNVTLSCEQNLNHDAMYWYRQDPGQGLRLIYYSQIVNDFQKGDIAEGYSVSREKKESFPLTVTSAQKNPTAFYLCATSTALEQYFGPGTRLTVT.

This chain links TRBV29-1 with TRBJ2-2, with D perhaps matching TRBD2 (6 bases). Germline V gene data show CDR1 as SQVTM and CDR2 as ANQGSEA. V shed 6 bases and J shed 0 bases, with 11 bases lying between them. The CDR3 spans 14 residues. CDR3 bases: TGCAGCGTCGCCGGGGGAGCGAACACCGGGGAGCTGTTTTTT. It translates to CSVAGGANTGELFF.

The rearrangement joins TRBV19 to TRBJ2-7, with D possibly being TRBD1 (6 bases). The CDR3 totals 14 residues. Trimming pared 6 bases from V and 0 bases from J, leaving 12 bases between. Per the germline V gene, CDR1 is LNHDA and CDR2 is SQIVND (reference sequence). DNA of the CDR3: TGTGCCAGTAGGTCTACAGGGAGCTCCTACGAGCAGTACTTC. This encodes CASRSTGSSYEQYF.

This chain joins TRBV6-1 and TRBJ2-7; D is possibly TRBD1 (6 bases). This CDR3 spans 15 amino acids. Per germline, CDR1 MNHNS and CDR2 SASEGT. Trimming removed 2 bases at V and 2 bases at J, with 13 bases between. CDR3 DNA: TGTGCCAGCAGTGAATTAGAGGGGGTCGCCTACGAGCAGTACTTC. Its protein is CASSELEGVAYEQYF.

The V call is TRBV10-3, the J call TRBJ2-1, with 9 bases fitting TRBD2. The CDR3 covers 13 residues. From germline, CDR1 is ENHRY and CDR2 SYGVKD. J gave up 7 bases and V 6 bases, and 4 bases lay outside the gene matches. CDR3: CAIRSLAGNEQFF. CDR3 nucleotides: TGTGCCATCAGAAGTCTAGCGGGGAATGAGCAGTTCTTC.

The rearrangement uses TRBV19 and TRBJ2-3; 9 bases map to TRBD1. After removal of 6 bases from V and 7 bases from J, the junction contained 5 bases not matched to a gene. Germline V CDR1 and CDR2: LNHDA, SQIVND (reference sequence). The CDR3 is 13 residues long. CDR3 in amino acids: CASSGTGGYTQYF. The DNA of the CDR3 is TGTGCCAGTAGCGGAACAGGGGGCTATACGCAGTATTTT.

The V call is TRBV29-1, the J call TRBJ2-1; 10 nucleotides agree with TRBD1. There are 15 residues in the CDR3. Trimming removed 4 bases from V and 13 bases from J; junction bases left unmatched: 16. Looked up from germline, CDR1 is SQVTM and CDR2 is ANQGSEA. The CDR3 loop is CSVGPGTGDLGGQFF. CDR3 nucleotides: TGCAGCGTTGGCCCCGGGACAGGGGATTTAGGGGGTCAGTTCTTC.

There are a few counts of this clone. The chain joins TRBV6-5 to TRBJ1-1, with a weak D call TRBD1 (5 bases). This CDR3 is built from 15 residues. V was pared by 6 bases and J by 1 base, with 15 bases between. Looked up from germline, CDR1 is MNHEY and CDR2 is SVGAGI. CDR3 amino acids: CASRTQPTGNTEAFF. Here the CDR3 DNA reads TGTGCCAGCAGAACTCAACCTACAGGGAACACTGAAGCTTTCTTT.

The J gene is TRBJ1-2, the V gene TRBV27; weak D call: TRBD1 (5 bases). The CDR3 is 13 amino acids. The germline gives CDR1 MNHEY, CDR2 SMNVEV (reference sequence). V dropped 6 bases and J dropped 5 bases, with 13 bases sitting between them. CDR3 sequence reads: CASSLQGGYGYTF. The CDR3 region has the DNA TGTGCCAGCAGCCTCCAGGGTGGGTATGGCTACACCTTC.

This sequence joins TRBV27 and TRBJ2-1; TRBD2 matches at 8 bases. The CDR3 runs to 17 residues. J was trimmed by 5 bases and V by 1 base; bases with no gene match: 10. The germline V gene has CDR1 MNHEY and CDR2 SMNVEV (reference sequence). The CDR3 loop is CASSLLAATSANNEQFF. In DNA form, the CDR3 reads TGTGCCAGCAGTTTATTGGCAGCGACTAGCGCCAACAATGAGCAGTTCTTC.

J is TRBJ2-5 and V is TRBV6-1; a weak D match, TRBD2 (5 bases). V gave up 7 bases and J gave up 10 bases, with 13 bases separating them. Germline V CDR1 and CDR2: MNHNS, SASEGT. The CDR3 contains 11 residues. CDR3 coding DNA: TGTGCCAGCAATGCCCTTGGGAGCCAGTACTTC. Protein: CASNALGSQYF.

The chain combines TRBV10-3 with TRBJ2-3; 9 positions agree with TRBD2. The CDR3 has 15 amino acids. J gave up 5 bases and V 6 bases, and 9 bases lay outside the gene matches. From germline, CDR1 is ENHRY and CDR2 SYGVKD. The CDR3 protein is CAISPGLASLDTQYF. The DNA of the CDR3 is TGTGCCATCAGCCCGGGACTAGCTTCCCTAGATACGCAGTATTTT.